This TCR beta chain comes out of a study of a mutant IDH1 vaccine in newly diagnosed glioma. Repertoires were generated with immunoSEQ multiplex PCR, while TCRdb's copy carries only in-frame clones and drops some. The profile covers 45,000 to 65,000 clones, with roughly 82% appearing a single time and approximately 2.8% taken by the ten largest. The germline gives CDR1 LNHDA, CDR2 SQIVND (reference sequence). V dropped 4 bases and J dropped 3; count of bases not matched to a gene: 8. CDR3 length: 15 residues. Time point indicated: week 5, during vaccination. The content of each vaccine dose was 300 ug of mutant IDH1 20-mer peptide, and topical imiquimod accompanied it. Comments on this clone: The antigen remains unidentified.

The rearrangement joins TRBV19 to TRBJ2-5; 7 bases match TRBD1. This clonotype was obtained from a woman between 18 and 29 years old with glioma. Some clones in this sample may be carry-over from other donors' samples. The source material was PBMCs, sampled from a glioma patient whose treatment included an IDH1 peptide vaccine. The CDR3 sequence: CASSTGQILEETQYF. CDR3 nucleotide sequence: TGTGCCAGTAGTACGGGACAGATTCTTGAAGAGACCCAGTACTTC.